These 28 T cell receptor beta chains were all obtained from the same sample, sequenced in a study of T-cell reconstitution after alpha-beta-depleted transplantation in children. This sample's TCRbeta library carried unique molecular identifier barcodes. MiXCR, applied by TCRdb to the PCR reads, yields one record per CDR3 protein. The data hold fewer than 550,000 distinct CDR3 sequences, with approximately 10% observed a single time. The sample was PBMCs, mostly from graft donor cells, taken 180 days after TCRalphabeta/CD19-depleted stem cell transplant. The receptors shown here come from a female patient aged 2-9 years who had a stem cell transplant for aplastic anemia, so the T cells may come from the graft donor.

This clonotype was detected only a few times. The chain has TRBV30 and TRBJ2-1; D unresolved. V was shortened by 0 bases and J by 15 bases, with 15 bases between the two germline ends. Germline V lookup: CDR1 GTSNPN, CDR2 SVGIG (reference sequence). This CDR3 spans 12 amino acids. The CDR3 DNA sequence: TGTGCCTGGAGTGTGTCCATCCGTAAGCTGTTCTTC. The encoded protein is CAWSVSIRKLFF.

The genes are TRBV6-2 or TRBV6-3 and TRBJ2-1; D call uncertain. The length of the CDR3 is 11 residues. Germline CDR1 reads MNHEY; CDR2 reads SVGEGT. The V end lost 5 bases, the J end lost 15 bases, and 14 bases lay between the germline ends. The CDR3 DNA reads TGTGCCAGCAGTACGCCTGGTTTACGGTTCTTC. It yields the protein CASSTPGLRFF.

The gene calls are TRBV13 and TRBJ2-1; 12 bases are a match to TRBD1. Per germline, CDR1 PRHDT and CDR2 FYEKMQ (reference sequence). V lost 2 bases to trimming and J lost 13 bases; unmatched junction nucleotides: 9. This CDR3 is 15 amino acids long. As DNA, the CDR3 is TGTGCCAGCAGCTTAACCGGGACAGGGGGCACCCGACAGTTCTTC. This gives the protein CASSLTGTGGTRQFF. Using reference TRBV13 and TRBJ2-1 for the parts outside the CDR3, the full variable domain is AAGVIQSPRHLIKEKRETATLKCYPIPRHDTVYWYQQGPGQDPQFLISFYEKMQSDKGSIPDRFSAQQFSDYHSELNMSSLELGDSALYFCASSLTGTGGTRQFFGPGTRLTVL.

This clonotype was recorded at least ten times. The chain is built from TRBV6-2 or TRBV6-3 and TRBJ2-2; 7 nucleotides match TRBD2. The CDR3 length is 14 residues. V was pared by 6 bases and J by 3 bases, with 4 bases of the junction left unmatched. Germline V gene lookup returns CDR1 MNHEY and CDR2 SVGEGT. CDR3 coding DNA: TGTGCCAGCAGAACGGGAGGTTACACCGGGGAGCTGTTTTTT. Translating it yields CASRTGGYTGELFF.

The chain joins TRBV2 to TRBJ1-3, with 8 bases that match TRBD1. CDR1 is SNHLY and CDR2 is FYNNEI in the germline V gene. Trimming cost V 6 bases and J 3 bases; bases outside gene matches: 13. The CDR3 consists of 17 residues. The CDR3 DNA follows: TGTGCCAGCAGAGCTGAAATCGGGACAGGACGTGGAAACACCATATATTTT. Translated: CASRAEIGTGRGNTIYF.

This clonotype was seen ten or more times. The rearrangement joins TRBV6-5 to TRBJ2-7; TRBD1 or TRBD2 may be the D gene (5 bases each). The V end was cut by 5 bases, the J end by 3 bases, with 14 bases between. Germline values: CDR1 MNHEY, CDR2 SVGAGI. This CDR3 region has 14 residues. The CDR3 here is CASSQSGPGYEQYF. The CDR3, as DNA: TGTGCCAGCAGTCAGTCGGGGCCAGGCTACGAGCAGTACTTC.

This clonotype appeared many times. The chain employs TRBV12-3 or TRBV12-4 and TRBJ2-5; the D is unclear. With 6 bases removed from V and 5 bases from J, the gap between germline ends came to 16 bases. The CDR3 loop spans 14 amino acids. The chain's CDR3 is CASRSAQARETQYF. The CDR3 DNA reads TGTGCCAGCAGGTCGGCCCAGGCAAGGGAGACCCAGTACTTC.

This clonotype was recorded at least ten times. The gene calls are TRBV5-1 and TRBJ2-5; D unclear. The CDR3 runs 12 residues. With 4 bases removed from V and 2 bases from J, the gap between germline ends came to 6 bases. The germline CDR1 and CDR2 sequences are SGHRS and YFSETQ. This CDR3 is CASSIPQETQYF. DNA for the CDR3: TGCGCCAGCAGCATTCCTCAAGAGACCCAGTACTTC. Variable domain in full (rest from reference TRBV5-1 and TRBJ2-5): KAGVTQTPRYLIKTRGQQVTLSCSPISGHRSVSWYQQTPGQGLQFLFEYFSETQRNKGNFPGRFSGRQFSNSRSEMNVSTLELGDSALYLCASSIPQETQYFGPGTRLLVL.

The rearrangement joins TRBV4-3 to TRBJ2-1; 9 nucleotides line up with TRBD2. V was pared by 2 bases and J by 5 bases, with 10 bases of the junction left unmatched. Germline CDR1 reads LGHNA; CDR2 reads YSLEER. The CDR3 loop spans 17 amino acids. This CDR3 reads CASSQSPKAGGDNEQFF. Here the CDR3 DNA reads TGCGCCAGCAGCCAATCCCCCAAGGCGGGGGGGGACAATGAGCAGTTCTTC.

The CDR3 region has the DNA TGTGCCAGCAGCTTCAGTTCGGGGGGCGCAACTAATGAAAAACTGTTTTTT. Amino acids: CASSFSSGGATNEKLFF. The rearrangement links TRBV5-6 to TRBJ1-4; D is possibly TRBD1 (6 bases). V lost 2 bases and J lost 0, with 14 bases in between. Per the germline V gene, CDR1 is SGHDT and CDR2 is YYEEEE. The CDR3 contains 17 residues.

The chain recombines TRBV18 with TRBJ2-2, with no clear D. CDR3 size: 16 residues. Trimming shortened V by 3 bases and J by 6 bases, and 17 bases separated the two germline ends. CDR1 and CDR2 from the germline V gene are KGHSH and LQKENI. For the CDR3, the DNA is TGTGCCAGCTCACCGACGACGGCCTCGATCCCCGGGGAGCTGTTTTTT. Translated, it gives CASSPTTASIPGELFF.

This clonotype turned up a few times. V gene TRBV5-1 combines with J gene TRBJ2-5, with TRBD1 as a possible D gene (6 bases). There are 12 residues in the CDR3. V lost 6 bases and J 1 base, leaving 7 bases between the germline ends. The germline CDR1 and CDR2 sequences are SGHRS and YFSETQ. The CDR3 nucleotides are TGCGCCAGCACACAGGGCCAAGAGACCCAGTACTTC. Protein: CASTQGQETQYF. Using reference TRBV5-1 and TRBJ2-5 for the parts outside the CDR3, the full variable domain is KAGVTQTPRYLIKTRGQQVTLSCSPISGHRSVSWYQQTPGQGLQFLFEYFSETQRNKGNFPGRFSGRQFSNSRSEMNVSTLELGDSALYLCASTQGQETQYFGPGTRLLVL.

This clonotype was recorded a few times. The chain employs TRBV25-1 and TRBJ2-7; the D gene is possibly TRBD1 (6 bases). V was shortened by 2 bases and J by 3 bases, with 23 bases between the two germline ends. Germline V gene data show CDR1 as MGHDK and CDR2 as SYGVNS. The CDR3 covers 18 residues. The CDR3 reads CASSERRQAKRDFYEQYV. The CDR3 DNA follows: TGTGCCAGCAGTGAACGCCGACAGGCCAAGAGGGATTTCTACGAGCAGTACGTC.

The table lists this clonotype with a few counts. V is TRBV12-3 or TRBV12-4 and J is TRBJ1-3; D is perhaps TRBD1 (5 bases). Trimming left V 1 base short and J 0 bases short, with 10 bases between. This CDR3 region has 16 residues. The CDR3 sequence is CASSLVSGFSGNTIYF. The CDR3 DNA reads as TGTGCCAGCAGTTTAGTCTCAGGGTTCTCTGGAAACACCATATATTTT.

Only a few counts were recorded for this clonotype. This chain connects TRBV29-1 to TRBJ1-2; no firm D call. V was pared by 6 bases and J by 8 bases, with 13 bases between. The CDR3 totals 11 residues. Looked up from germline, CDR1 is SQVTM and CDR2 is ANQGSEA. The CDR3, as DNA: TGCAGCGTCCACGCCTATGGGGGCTACACCTTC. Amino acids: CSVHAYGGYTF.

This clonotype showed up just a few times. The chain links TRBV5-8 to TRBJ2-7, with 13 positions matching TRBD2. The CDR3 length is 13 residues. The V gene end was trimmed by 4 bases and the J gene end by 12 bases; junction bases not matched to a gene: 7. CDR1 SGHTS and CDR2 YDEGEE come from the germline V gene. The chain's CDR3 is CASSVLGLAGRYF. The CDR3 bases are TGTGCCAGCAGCGTCCTGGGACTAGCGGGAAGGTACTTC.

This clonotype was observed a few times. The rearrangement links TRBV29-1 to TRBJ2-2; D tentatively reads TRBD1 or TRBD2 (5 bases each). The CDR3 consists of 15 residues. Trimming removed 0 bases at V and 2 bases at J, with 10 bases between. Germline V gene sequence: CDR1 SQVTM, CDR2 ANQGSEA. CDR3: CSVEDLGVNTGELFF. CDR3 DNA: TGCAGCGTTGAAGATCTGGGGGTTAACACCGGGGAGCTGTTTTTT.

V and J are TRBV5-1 and TRBJ2-7; TRBD1 matches at 7 bases. CDR1 and CDR2 (germline): SGHRS, YFSETQ. The CDR3 consists of 13 residues. The junction had 3 bases not matched to a gene; V was cut back by 1 base and J by 5 bases. CDR3 amino acids: CASSLTGVHEQYV. DNA of the CDR3: TGCGCCAGCAGCTTGACAGGGGTCCACGAGCAGTACGTC.

This clonotype occurred many times. The rearrangement joins TRBV20-1 to TRBJ2-7, with D maybe TRBD2 (5 bases). CDR3 length: 14 residues. Germline assignment: CDR1 DFQATT and CDR2 SNEGSKA (reference sequence). V gave up 5 bases and J gave up 4 bases, with 18 bases separating them. The CDR3 DNA reads TGCAGTGCTCCCGGCCCGTCAAGAGGGTACGAGCAGTACTTC. This gives the protein CSAPGPSRGYEQYF.

The CDR3 DNA follows: TGCAGTGCTTACGGGGGGACGGGCAATGAGCAGTTCTTC. It specifies CSAYGGTGNEQFF. The chain has TRBV20-1 and TRBJ2-1; 7 bases are shared with TRBD2. With V trimmed by 5 bases and J by 6 bases, 7 bases remained unmatched. This CDR3 comprises 13 residues. Germline V gene sequence: CDR1 DFQATT, CDR2 SNEGSKA (reference sequence).

This chain connects TRBV3-1 to TRBJ2-3; D call uncertain. The CDR3 runs 13 residues. From germline, CDR1 is LGHDT and CDR2 YNNKEL (reference sequence). V gave up 2 bases and J gave up 3 bases, with 6 bases separating them. This CDR3 is CASSQQTTDTQYF. CDR3 DNA: TGTGCCAGCAGCCAACAGACGACAGATACGCAGTATTTT.

The chain carries TRBV20-1 and TRBJ1-1, with D maybe TRBD1 (5 bases). The CDR3 is 15 residues long. Germline assignment: CDR1 DFQATT and CDR2 SNEGSKA (reference sequence). Between the trimmed V and J ends, which lost 2 bases and 6 bases, there was a span of 19 bases. CDR3 nucleotides: TGCAGTGCTAGATGGGGACCTGGGGGAATCCCTGAAGCTTTCTTT. Translating gives CSARWGPGGIPEAFF.

This clonotype was observed a few times. This sequence joins TRBV28 and TRBJ2-1; 9 bases are shared with TRBD1. Trimming removed 9 bases from V and 5 bases from J; junction bases left unmatched: 14. The CDR3 totals 16 residues. Germline V gene data show CDR1 as MDHEN and CDR2 as SYDVKM. The CDR3 DNA follows: TGTGCCAGTGGCCCTCCCGGGACAGGGATTAACAATGAGCAGTTCTTC. Amino acids: CASGPPGTGINNEQFF.

The chain combines TRBV12-3 or TRBV12-4 with TRBJ2-1; D unresolved. The CDR3 is 16 residues long. The germline V and J ends were trimmed by 5 bases and 0 bases, with 14 bases remaining between them. CDR3 protein: CASSPPQAPSYNEQFF. In DNA form, the CDR3 reads TGTGCCAGCAGTCCCCCCCAAGCGCCCTCCTACAATGAGCAGTTCTTC.

The table lists this clonotype with many counts. This chain links TRBV12-3 or TRBV12-4 with TRBJ2-1, with unresolved D. This CDR3 is 13 amino acids long. With 9 bases removed from V and 5 bases from J, the gap between germline ends came to 14 bases. The CDR3 region has the DNA TGTGCCAGTACTGGCGCTTCACACAATGAGCAGTTCTTC. As protein: CASTGASHNEQFF.

The gene calls are TRBV7-2 and TRBJ1-5, with unresolved D. Germline V lookup: CDR1 SGHTA, CDR2 FQGNSA. Between the trimmed V and J ends, which lost 6 bases and 0 bases, there was a span of 9 bases. The CDR3 is made up of 14 amino acids. Here the CDR3 DNA reads TGTGCCAGCAGTAGGGAGTTTAGCAATCAGCCCCAGCATTTT. The encoded protein is CASSREFSNQPQHF.

The table lists this clonotype with many counts. The chain has TRBV12-3 or TRBV12-4 and TRBJ2-5; 9 positions match TRBD1. V dropped 7 bases and J dropped 1; count of bases not matched to a gene: 7. This CDR3 comprises 15 residues. The CDR3 DNA follows: TGTGCCAGCACTCGGACAGGGGCCTTCCAAGAGACCCAGTACTTC. Its translation is CASTRTGAFQETQYF.

The chain is built from TRBV6-7 and TRBJ2-7; 9 nucleotides agree with TRBD1. TRBV6-7 is marked as an open reading frame, function uncertain. The CDR3 loop spans 16 amino acids. J gave up 1 base and V 6 bases, and 10 bases lay outside the gene matches. The CDR3 region has the DNA TGTGCCAGCAGCCTACTCCCGACAGGGGGATCCTACGAGCAGTACTTC. Protein product: CASSLLPTGGSYEQYF.